The 10 T cell receptor beta chains below were found in one sample sequenced in a study of control samples from healthy donors and cancer patients. The data were produced by immunoSEQ multiplex PCR, yet TCRdb's version contains in-frame clones alone and is incomplete. The data contain 100,000 or so clones, roughly 87% of them seen just once; the ten biggest clones take up over 15%. Sequencing input: blood. The receptor set was obtained from a woman aged 50 to 60 in good health.

The rearrangement uses TRBV6-5 and TRBJ1-1, with TRBD1 as a possible D gene (5 bases). V lost 5 bases to trimming and J lost 5 bases, with 15 bases between them. The CDR3 has 14 residues. The germline gives CDR1 MNHEY, CDR2 SVGAGI. The CDR3 coding sequence is TGTGCCAGCAGTCGCTCCAGGGAGGGGACTGAAGCTTTCTTT. This codes for CASSRSREGTEAFF.

In this sample, this clone turned up a few times. The CDR3 protein is CASSEKGETQYF. As DNA, the CDR3 is TGCGCCAGCAGTGAGAAGGGGGAGACCCAGTACTTC. The rearrangement joins TRBV10-1 to TRBJ2-5, with a weak D call TRBD1 (5 bases). V was cut by 2 bases and J by 5 bases, with 6 bases left in between. This CDR3 is 12 amino acids long. Germline V CDR1 and CDR2: WNHNN, SYGVQD (reference sequence).

This rearrangement joins TRBV29-1 to TRBJ1-2; weak D call: TRBD1 (5 bases). Trimming took off 4 bases at V and 6 bases at J, with 9 bases between the two ends. The CDR3 totals 11 residues. Germline loops: CDR1 SQVTM, CDR2 ANQGSEA. The CDR3 nucleotides are TGCAGCGTTGTCGAGACAGATGGCTACACCTTC. Amino acids: CSVVETDGYTF.

The gene calls are TRBV7-8 and TRBJ2-7, with 9 bases that match TRBD2. Germline V gene lookup returns CDR1 SGHVS and CDR2 FQNEAQ. Trimming removed 3 bases from V and 4 bases from J; junction bases left unmatched: 13. The CDR3 has 17 residues. Here the CDR3 DNA reads TGTGCCAGCAGCTTGAGATCCGGGACTAGCACCTCATACGAGCAGTACGTC. Residues: CASSLRSGTSTSYEQYV.

This clone was observed a single time. CDR3 protein: CASSQSTAMELVGELFF. The CDR3 nucleotides read TGCGCCAGCAGCCAATCTACCGCAATGGAACTCGTCGGGGAGCTGTTTTTT. The V and J genes are TRBV4-1 and TRBJ2-2; the D is unclear. Trimming took 2 bases from V and 7 from J, leaving 20 bases between them. Germline CDR1 and CDR2: MGHRA and YSYEKL. The CDR3 consists of 17 residues.

The chain employs TRBV12-3 or TRBV12-4 and TRBJ1-5; D gene ambiguous. Trimming removed 3 bases at V and 8 bases at J, with 5 bases between. This CDR3 has 11 amino acids. This chain's CDR3 is CASSFGEPQHF. For the CDR3, the DNA is TGTGCCAGCAGTTTCGGGGAGCCCCAGCATTTT.

The chain uses TRBV4-3 and TRBJ2-5; 12 bases line up with TRBD2. J was trimmed by 5 bases and V by 4 bases; bases with no gene match: 5. The CDR3 loop spans 15 amino acids. Germline CDR1 LGHNA, CDR2 YSLEER. The CDR3 DNA follows: TGCGCCAGCAGCCGAGGACTAGCGGGATGGGAGACCCAGTACTTC. This codes for CASSRGLAGWETQYF.

The V gene is TRBV7-2, the J gene TRBJ1-1; weak D call: TRBD1 (6 bases). Trimming pared 6 bases from V and 0 bases from J, leaving 20 bases between. Germline loops: CDR1 SGHTA, CDR2 FQGNSA. CDR3 length: 17 residues. CDR3 bases: TGTGCCAGCAGTTTATTGGGGGGGCCGATCATGAACACTGAAGCTTTCTTT. As protein: CASSLLGGPIMNTEAFF.

This clone was observed a few times. This sequence joins TRBV6-5 and TRBJ1-2, with no clear D. V was cut by 5 bases and J by 6 bases, with 4 bases left in between. The CDR3 consists of 10 residues. Germline CDR1 MNHEY, CDR2 SVGAGI. In DNA, the CDR3 is TGTGCCAGCAGTACCGATGGCTACACCTTC. Its translation: CASSTDGYTF.

The chain is built from TRBV7-2 and TRBJ2-1, with TRBD2 as a possible D gene (6 bases). Germline V gives CDR1 SGHTA, CDR2 FQGNSA. The CDR3 length is 15 residues. V was trimmed by 4 bases and J by 8 bases, leaving 18 bases between them. The CDR3 sequence: CASSWGGPRRDEQFF. Written as DNA, the CDR3 is TGTGCCAGCAGCTGGGGAGGACCCCGGCGGGATGAGCAGTTCTTC.